The rows below give T cell receptor beta chains drawn from one sample of a study of Ad26.COV2.S vaccination and SARS-CoV-2 variants. Repertoires were generated with immunoSEQ multiplex PCR, while TCRdb's copy carries only in-frame clones and drops some. The repertoire includes around 320,000 clones, roughly 86% of them detected once, and approximately 2% sits in the top ten. The sample was peripheral blood, taken in a trial of Ad26.COV2.S vaccine versus placebo. These receptors came from a person between 18 and 59 years old who received the Ad26.COV2.S COVID-19 vaccine or a placebo. Both conserved end residues are part of each CDR3. A D gene is named only where the DNA matches it firmly. Expanded clones get a size class; other rows say once, few or many, or leave the size out.

NA	NA	TRBV5-1	TRBJ1-2	CASSLEGGYGYTF	TGCGCCAGCAGCTTGGAAGGGGGCTATGGCTACACCTTC
NA	NA	TRBV11-2	TRBJ2-3	CASSLLISADTQYF	TGTGCCAGCAGCTTGTTAATTTCCGCGGATACGCAGTATTTT
NA	NA	TRBV12-3/TRBV12-4	TRBJ1-5	CASSLRGGQPQHF	TGTGCCAGCAGTTTACGGGGTGGGCAGCCCCAGCATTTT
NA	TRBD1	TRBV4-3	TRBJ2-6	CASSHTTGGSRSGANVLTF	TGCGCCAGCAGCCACACGACAGGGGGCTCCCGCTCTGGGGCCAACGTCCTGACTTTC
NA	TRBD2	TRBV10-3	TRBJ2-2	CAIGDGGAKNTGELFF	TGTGCCATTGGGGACGGGGGGGCTAAGAACACCGGGGAGCTGTTTTTT
NA	NA	TRBV4-3	TRBJ2-1	CASSQGGYSSEQFF	TGCGCCAGCAGCCAAGGTGGGTACAGTTCTGAGCAGTTCTTC
once	TRBD1	TRBV3-1/TRBV3-2	TRBJ2-7	CASSQPRDREIYEQYF	TGTGCCAGCAGCCAACCCCGGGACAGGGAGATCTACGAGCAGTACTTC
NA	NA	TRBV6-5	TRBJ2-7	CASQGSARVAEQYF	TGTGCCAGCCAAGGGTCGGCCAGGGTAGCCGAGCAGTACTTC
NA	TRBD1	TRBV6-6	TRBJ2-7	CASKPWDSSYEQYF	TGTGCCAGCAAACCATGGGACAGCTCCTACGAGCAGTACTTC
NA	TRBD1	TRBV19	TRBJ2-2	CASSNTGEVGELFF	TGTGCCAGTAGTAATACAGGGGAAGTCGGGGAGCTGTTTTTT
NA	NA	TRBV11-2	TRBJ2-1	CASSLGRYNEQFF	TGTGCCAGCAGCTTAGGACGGTACAATGAGCAGTTCTTC
once	NA	TRBV6-2/TRBV6-3	TRBJ1-2	CASTPWGRPGYGYTF	TGTGCCAGCACCCCATGGGGGCGGCCGGGCTATGGCTACACCTTC
NA	NA	TRBV6-6	TRBJ1-5	CASSAGGNQPQHF	TGTGCCAGCAGCGCGGGTGGCAATCAGCCCCAGCATTTT
NA	TRBD2	TRBV5-6	TRBJ2-2	CASSYRTSGGTGELFF	TGTGCCAGCAGCTACCGGACTAGCGGGGGCACCGGGGAGCTGTTTTTT
NA	TRBD1	TRBV12-5	TRBJ2-5	CASGFAGGETQYF	TGTGCTAGTGGTTTCGCAGGGGGAGAGACCCAGTACTTC
NA	TRBD2	TRBV18	TRBJ2-7	CASSPFGTSYEQYF	TGTGCCAGCTCACCCTTCGGGACTAGCTACGAGCAGTACTTC
NA	TRBD2	TRBV5-4	TRBJ2-5	CASSPGLGGGTVQETQYF	TGTGCCAGCAGCCCGGGACTGGGCGGGGGGACCGTACAAGAGACCCAGTACTTC
NA	TRBD1	TRBV12-3/TRBV12-4	TRBJ1-2	CASTVTGSGYTF	TGTGCCAGCACGGTGACAGGGTCCGGCTACACCTTC
few	NA	TRBV5-4	TRBJ2-5	CASSLGDTSSETQYF	TGTGCCAGCAGCTTGGGCGATACTAGCTCGGAGACCCAGTACTTC
NA	NA	TRBV19	TRBJ1-2	CASGRNDYGYTF	TGTGCCAGTGGACGGAACGACTATGGCTACACCTTC
NA	NA	TRBV19	TRBJ1-5	CASSRGDLSNQPQHF	TGTGCCAGTAGTCGGGGGGACTTGAGCAATCAGCCCCAGCATTTT
NA	TRBD1	TRBV5-1	TRBJ1-6	CASSLWTGALVGALHF	TGCGCCAGCAGCCTATGGACAGGGGCCTTAGTTGGGGCCCTCCACTTT
NA	NA	TRBV7-2	TRBJ1-2	CASSLRTIKGYTF	TGTGCCAGCAGCTTAAGGACAATTAAGGGCTACACCTTC
NA	NA	TRBV5-6	TRBJ2-4	CASSLAASLAKNIQYF	TGTGCCAGCAGCTTGGCAGCATCGCTAGCCAAAAACATTCAGTACTTC
NA	TRBD1	TRBV6-2/TRBV6-3	TRBJ2-4	CASSRTGGSGKNIQYF	TGTGCCAGCAGTCGAACAGGGGGCTCGGGCAAAAACATTCAGTACTTC
NA	TRBD1	TRBV29-1	TRBJ1-1	CSVADRGHTEAFF	TGCAGCGTGGCGGACAGGGGGCACACTGAAGCTTTCTTT
NA	TRBD2	TRBV3-1/TRBV3-2	TRBJ2-5	CASRRSSGDQETQYF	TGTGCCAGCAGACGATCTAGCGGGGACCAAGAGACCCAGTACTTC
NA	TRBD2	TRBV19	TRBJ2-5	CASSTSRTSAWESRYF	TGTGCCAGTAGTACCTCCCGGACTAGCGCATGGGAGAGCCGGTACTTC
NA	NA	TRBV5-4	TRBJ1-2	CASSSAADPYGYTF	TGTGCCAGCAGCTCCGCCGCGGATCCCTATGGCTACACCTTC
NA	NA	TRBV20-1	TRBJ1-1	CSARAVGAFF	TGCAGTGCTAGAGCCGTCGGGGCTTTCTTT
NA	NA	TRBV11-2	TRBJ2-7	CASSLGHYEQYF	TGTGCCAGCAGCTTAGGCCACTACGAGCAGTACTTC
once	NA	TRBV27	TRBJ1-2	CASSLGPPINGYTF	TGTGCCAGCAGTTTAGGACCGCCGATTAATGGCTACACCTTC
NA	TRBD2	TRBV5-1	TRBJ2-1	CASQPGGGSYNEQFF	TGCGCCAGCCAACCGGGAGGGGGGTCCTACAATGAGCAGTTCTTC
NA	TRBD1	TRBV6-5	TRBJ1-5	CASRSGTGINQPQHF	TGTGCCAGCCGATCCGGGACAGGGATAAATCAGCCCCAGCATTTT
NA	NA	TRBV7-6	TRBJ2-7	CASSSPWGQETTYEQYF	TGTGCCAGCAGCTCCCCATGGGGACAAGAAACAACCTACGAGCAGTACTTC
NA	TRBD2	TRBV19	TRBJ2-1	CASTKWESGGAGNEQFF	TGTGCCAGTACTAAATGGGAGAGCGGGGGGGCCGGCAATGAGCAGTTCTTC
NA	NA	TRBV4-2	TRBJ2-7	CASSQEQSPYEQYF	TGTGCCAGCAGCCAGGAGCAGTCCCCCTACGAGCAGTACTTC
NA	TRBD1	TRBV7-2	TRBJ2-4	CASSLALGQGSKNIQYF	TGTGCCAGCAGCTTAGCCCTGGGACAGGGGTCCAAAAACATTCAGTACTTC
NA	NA	TRBV7-2	TRBJ2-4	CASSLHPLGAKNIQYF	TGTGCCAGCAGCTTACACCCCTTAGGAGCCAAAAACATTCAGTACTTC
NA	NA	TRBV29-1	TRBJ1-2	CSVDWGRIGYTF	TGCAGCGTTGATTGGGGGCGGATTGGCTACACCTTC
NA	TRBD1	TRBV7-8	TRBJ2-3	CASTNRGGMADTQYF	TGTGCCAGCACCAACAGGGGTGGAATGGCGGATACGCAGTATTTT
few	NA	TRBV7-8	TRBJ1-1	CASSLTGNTEAFF	TGTGCCAGCAGCTTAACAGGCAACACTGAAGCTTTCTTT
NA	NA	TRBV4-3	TRBJ1-4	CASSPSGERGEKLFF	TGCGCCAGCAGCCCCTCAGGGGAGAGAGGCGAAAAACTGTTTTTT
NA	NA	TRBV30	TRBJ2-7	CAWSVRCRTGLPYEQYF	TGTGCCTGGAGTGTAAGGTGTCGAACAGGGCTCCCCTACGAGCAGTACTTC
NA	NA	TRBV12-3/TRBV12-4	TRBJ2-5	CASGEETQYF	TGTGCCAGCGGAGAAGAGACCCAGTACTTC
NA	NA	TRBV6-1	TRBJ2-3	CASSEKGLVGTDTQYF	TGTGCCAGCAGTGAAAAGGGCCTAGTGGGCACAGATACGCAGTATTTT
few	NA	TRBV9	TRBJ2-2	CASSVGRTANTGELFF	TGTGCCAGCAGCGTAGGCCGGACAGCGAACACCGGGGAGCTGTTTTTT
few	NA	TRBV5-8	TRBJ2-1	CASSLFTGINNEQFF	TGTGCCAGCAGCTTGTTTACAGGGATCAACAATGAGCAGTTCTTC
NA	NA	TRBV29-1	TRBJ1-3	CSGRDSGNTIYF	TGCAGCGGTCGGGACTCTGGAAACACCATATATTTT
NA	NA	TRBV6-6	TRBJ1-4	CASSNDRTSGKLFF	TGTGCCAGCAGCAACGACAGGACCAGCGGAAAACTGTTTTTT
NA	NA	TRBV6-2/TRBV6-3	TRBJ1-5	CASSSTGGGDGQPQHF	TGTGCCAGCAGTTCAACGGGAGGGGGGGATGGACAGCCCCAGCATTTT
NA	NA	TRBV7-2	TRBJ1-2	CASSLGYNTYGYTF	TGTGCCAGCAGCCTGGGTTATAATACCTATGGCTACACCTTC
NA	NA	TRBV3-1/TRBV3-2	TRBJ1-5	CAAGGGRGNQPQHF	TGTGCCGCTGGGGGGGGACGGGGCAATCAGCCCCAGCATTTT
once	TRBD1	TRBV6-1	TRBJ1-6	CASSEGAGGGNSPLHF	TGTGCCAGCAGTGAAGGGGCAGGGGGCGGGAATTCACCCCTCCACTTT
NA	NA	TRBV2	TRBJ1-5	CASTDQPIYSNQPQHF	TGTGCCAGCACAGACCAGCCGATTTATAGCAATCAGCCCCAGCATTTT
NA	NA	TRBV7-9	TRBJ1-2	CASSLVGSYGYTF	TGTGCCAGCAGCTTAGTGGGGTCCTATGGCTACACCTTC